This T cell receptor (beta chain) comes out of a study of blood T cell repertoires in COVID-19. Across the study: Acute-phase and convalescent COVID-19 samples originated in the United States, Italy and Spain. T cells, B-cell-depleted T cells, or PBMCs supplied cDNA or gDNA.

The CDR3 extends over 15 amino acids. Trimming took 7 bases from V and 2 from J, leaving 16 bases between them. Germline values: CDR1 LGHNA, CDR2 YNFKEQ. Methods used by the authors: Counts of nucleated cells, estimated from reference gene primer amplification, were obtained. Assay: immunoSEQ multiplex PCR; the TCRdb copy retains only in-frame clones and omits some. V, J and clone size are taken as reported in that table, and D and trimming were inferred from the DNA itself. The table includes around 130,000 clones, 65% to 85% detected once. What was sequenced was peripheral blood. The gene calls are TRBV4-2 and TRBJ2-3; weak D call: TRBD2 (7 bases). This clonotype originated in a man between 65 and 85 years old with acute or convalescent COVID-19. CDR3 loop: CASKRGEGYTDTQYF. Here the CDR3 DNA reads TGTGCCAGCAAAAGGGGGGAGGGATACACAGATACGCAGTATTTT.